Sequencing of this TCR beta chain was carried out in a study of blood T cell repertoires in COVID-19 (dated by TCRdb to between 2020 and 2021). In terms of the full investigation: The collaborator samples originated in the United States, Italy and Spain and spanned the acute and convalescent phases of COVID-19. Deeply sampled blood TCRbeta repertoires from subjects exposed to, actively infected with, or recovered from COVID-19 were included in the dataset. Samples came from the ongoing ImmuneRACE study (first 160 participants) plus 1,254 subjects from 6 global collaborators. The prospective study material was composed of cDNA or gDNA derived from T cells, B-cell-depleted T cells, or PBMCs. Where available, HLA class I and class II types were obtained from metadata supplied by the sample provider rather than from assay-based typing. The repertoires were released in a freely available public database meant as a resource for research on the immune response to SARS-CoV-2. A de-identified subject ID, COVID-19 status, age in years and sex were almost always included in the sample metadata.

Samples from volunteer blood donors who had recovered from COVID-19 were contributed by a second Seattle source. Each collaborating institution followed its own protocols to collect whole blood in K2EDTA tubes. For TCRbeta analysis, collaborators shipped samples as frozen whole blood, isolated PBMCs, or DNA extracted from either of those sample types. The CDR3 sequence holds 14 residues, the cysteine and phenylalanine included. The DNA shown is the 42-base CDR3, in frame from base 1. V loses 5 bases, J loses 3 bases, and the germline ends lie 10 bases apart. CDR1 SEHNR and CDR2 FQNEAQ are derived from the germline V gene (reference sequence). This clone was observed a handful of times. It has no known antigen specificity. Base qualities are not at hand, and no much larger clone is one base apart. Paper-wide results and their limitations: The quantity of clinical and demographic metadata differed by source and by participant and was supplied without curation.

TCRbeta CDR3 regions were amplified from genomic DNA by means of the immunoSEQ Assay, a bias-controlled multiplex PCR. The paper's processing steps were these. Nucleated cell counts per sample were estimated from amplification of reference gene primers within the assay. Sequence reads were collapsed and filtered to measure the absolute abundance of every unique TCRbeta CDR3 rearrangement. For each sample, productive Simpson clonality was calculated as the square root of Simpson's diversity index over productive rearrangements. TCRdb mirrors the immuneACCESS table, restricted to in-frame sequences. Some clones are absent from its copies; in checked studies, under half trace to an unresolved V gene, and the reason for the others is unknown. For V, J and clone size, that table is used; D and trimming come from the DNA. This sample holds 170,000 or so clones; 80% to 90% were observed only once. Jointly, the top ten make up 1.5% to 2% of the sample.

The sample comprised peripheral blood. The receptor was isolated from a man aged 18 to 30 who had recovered from COVID-19. This chain is built from TRBV7-9 and TRBJ2-2; the D gene is unclear. The base sequence is TGTGCCAGCAGCCCGACTCCGGACACCGGGGAGCTGTTTTTT. It translates to CASSPTPDTGELFF.